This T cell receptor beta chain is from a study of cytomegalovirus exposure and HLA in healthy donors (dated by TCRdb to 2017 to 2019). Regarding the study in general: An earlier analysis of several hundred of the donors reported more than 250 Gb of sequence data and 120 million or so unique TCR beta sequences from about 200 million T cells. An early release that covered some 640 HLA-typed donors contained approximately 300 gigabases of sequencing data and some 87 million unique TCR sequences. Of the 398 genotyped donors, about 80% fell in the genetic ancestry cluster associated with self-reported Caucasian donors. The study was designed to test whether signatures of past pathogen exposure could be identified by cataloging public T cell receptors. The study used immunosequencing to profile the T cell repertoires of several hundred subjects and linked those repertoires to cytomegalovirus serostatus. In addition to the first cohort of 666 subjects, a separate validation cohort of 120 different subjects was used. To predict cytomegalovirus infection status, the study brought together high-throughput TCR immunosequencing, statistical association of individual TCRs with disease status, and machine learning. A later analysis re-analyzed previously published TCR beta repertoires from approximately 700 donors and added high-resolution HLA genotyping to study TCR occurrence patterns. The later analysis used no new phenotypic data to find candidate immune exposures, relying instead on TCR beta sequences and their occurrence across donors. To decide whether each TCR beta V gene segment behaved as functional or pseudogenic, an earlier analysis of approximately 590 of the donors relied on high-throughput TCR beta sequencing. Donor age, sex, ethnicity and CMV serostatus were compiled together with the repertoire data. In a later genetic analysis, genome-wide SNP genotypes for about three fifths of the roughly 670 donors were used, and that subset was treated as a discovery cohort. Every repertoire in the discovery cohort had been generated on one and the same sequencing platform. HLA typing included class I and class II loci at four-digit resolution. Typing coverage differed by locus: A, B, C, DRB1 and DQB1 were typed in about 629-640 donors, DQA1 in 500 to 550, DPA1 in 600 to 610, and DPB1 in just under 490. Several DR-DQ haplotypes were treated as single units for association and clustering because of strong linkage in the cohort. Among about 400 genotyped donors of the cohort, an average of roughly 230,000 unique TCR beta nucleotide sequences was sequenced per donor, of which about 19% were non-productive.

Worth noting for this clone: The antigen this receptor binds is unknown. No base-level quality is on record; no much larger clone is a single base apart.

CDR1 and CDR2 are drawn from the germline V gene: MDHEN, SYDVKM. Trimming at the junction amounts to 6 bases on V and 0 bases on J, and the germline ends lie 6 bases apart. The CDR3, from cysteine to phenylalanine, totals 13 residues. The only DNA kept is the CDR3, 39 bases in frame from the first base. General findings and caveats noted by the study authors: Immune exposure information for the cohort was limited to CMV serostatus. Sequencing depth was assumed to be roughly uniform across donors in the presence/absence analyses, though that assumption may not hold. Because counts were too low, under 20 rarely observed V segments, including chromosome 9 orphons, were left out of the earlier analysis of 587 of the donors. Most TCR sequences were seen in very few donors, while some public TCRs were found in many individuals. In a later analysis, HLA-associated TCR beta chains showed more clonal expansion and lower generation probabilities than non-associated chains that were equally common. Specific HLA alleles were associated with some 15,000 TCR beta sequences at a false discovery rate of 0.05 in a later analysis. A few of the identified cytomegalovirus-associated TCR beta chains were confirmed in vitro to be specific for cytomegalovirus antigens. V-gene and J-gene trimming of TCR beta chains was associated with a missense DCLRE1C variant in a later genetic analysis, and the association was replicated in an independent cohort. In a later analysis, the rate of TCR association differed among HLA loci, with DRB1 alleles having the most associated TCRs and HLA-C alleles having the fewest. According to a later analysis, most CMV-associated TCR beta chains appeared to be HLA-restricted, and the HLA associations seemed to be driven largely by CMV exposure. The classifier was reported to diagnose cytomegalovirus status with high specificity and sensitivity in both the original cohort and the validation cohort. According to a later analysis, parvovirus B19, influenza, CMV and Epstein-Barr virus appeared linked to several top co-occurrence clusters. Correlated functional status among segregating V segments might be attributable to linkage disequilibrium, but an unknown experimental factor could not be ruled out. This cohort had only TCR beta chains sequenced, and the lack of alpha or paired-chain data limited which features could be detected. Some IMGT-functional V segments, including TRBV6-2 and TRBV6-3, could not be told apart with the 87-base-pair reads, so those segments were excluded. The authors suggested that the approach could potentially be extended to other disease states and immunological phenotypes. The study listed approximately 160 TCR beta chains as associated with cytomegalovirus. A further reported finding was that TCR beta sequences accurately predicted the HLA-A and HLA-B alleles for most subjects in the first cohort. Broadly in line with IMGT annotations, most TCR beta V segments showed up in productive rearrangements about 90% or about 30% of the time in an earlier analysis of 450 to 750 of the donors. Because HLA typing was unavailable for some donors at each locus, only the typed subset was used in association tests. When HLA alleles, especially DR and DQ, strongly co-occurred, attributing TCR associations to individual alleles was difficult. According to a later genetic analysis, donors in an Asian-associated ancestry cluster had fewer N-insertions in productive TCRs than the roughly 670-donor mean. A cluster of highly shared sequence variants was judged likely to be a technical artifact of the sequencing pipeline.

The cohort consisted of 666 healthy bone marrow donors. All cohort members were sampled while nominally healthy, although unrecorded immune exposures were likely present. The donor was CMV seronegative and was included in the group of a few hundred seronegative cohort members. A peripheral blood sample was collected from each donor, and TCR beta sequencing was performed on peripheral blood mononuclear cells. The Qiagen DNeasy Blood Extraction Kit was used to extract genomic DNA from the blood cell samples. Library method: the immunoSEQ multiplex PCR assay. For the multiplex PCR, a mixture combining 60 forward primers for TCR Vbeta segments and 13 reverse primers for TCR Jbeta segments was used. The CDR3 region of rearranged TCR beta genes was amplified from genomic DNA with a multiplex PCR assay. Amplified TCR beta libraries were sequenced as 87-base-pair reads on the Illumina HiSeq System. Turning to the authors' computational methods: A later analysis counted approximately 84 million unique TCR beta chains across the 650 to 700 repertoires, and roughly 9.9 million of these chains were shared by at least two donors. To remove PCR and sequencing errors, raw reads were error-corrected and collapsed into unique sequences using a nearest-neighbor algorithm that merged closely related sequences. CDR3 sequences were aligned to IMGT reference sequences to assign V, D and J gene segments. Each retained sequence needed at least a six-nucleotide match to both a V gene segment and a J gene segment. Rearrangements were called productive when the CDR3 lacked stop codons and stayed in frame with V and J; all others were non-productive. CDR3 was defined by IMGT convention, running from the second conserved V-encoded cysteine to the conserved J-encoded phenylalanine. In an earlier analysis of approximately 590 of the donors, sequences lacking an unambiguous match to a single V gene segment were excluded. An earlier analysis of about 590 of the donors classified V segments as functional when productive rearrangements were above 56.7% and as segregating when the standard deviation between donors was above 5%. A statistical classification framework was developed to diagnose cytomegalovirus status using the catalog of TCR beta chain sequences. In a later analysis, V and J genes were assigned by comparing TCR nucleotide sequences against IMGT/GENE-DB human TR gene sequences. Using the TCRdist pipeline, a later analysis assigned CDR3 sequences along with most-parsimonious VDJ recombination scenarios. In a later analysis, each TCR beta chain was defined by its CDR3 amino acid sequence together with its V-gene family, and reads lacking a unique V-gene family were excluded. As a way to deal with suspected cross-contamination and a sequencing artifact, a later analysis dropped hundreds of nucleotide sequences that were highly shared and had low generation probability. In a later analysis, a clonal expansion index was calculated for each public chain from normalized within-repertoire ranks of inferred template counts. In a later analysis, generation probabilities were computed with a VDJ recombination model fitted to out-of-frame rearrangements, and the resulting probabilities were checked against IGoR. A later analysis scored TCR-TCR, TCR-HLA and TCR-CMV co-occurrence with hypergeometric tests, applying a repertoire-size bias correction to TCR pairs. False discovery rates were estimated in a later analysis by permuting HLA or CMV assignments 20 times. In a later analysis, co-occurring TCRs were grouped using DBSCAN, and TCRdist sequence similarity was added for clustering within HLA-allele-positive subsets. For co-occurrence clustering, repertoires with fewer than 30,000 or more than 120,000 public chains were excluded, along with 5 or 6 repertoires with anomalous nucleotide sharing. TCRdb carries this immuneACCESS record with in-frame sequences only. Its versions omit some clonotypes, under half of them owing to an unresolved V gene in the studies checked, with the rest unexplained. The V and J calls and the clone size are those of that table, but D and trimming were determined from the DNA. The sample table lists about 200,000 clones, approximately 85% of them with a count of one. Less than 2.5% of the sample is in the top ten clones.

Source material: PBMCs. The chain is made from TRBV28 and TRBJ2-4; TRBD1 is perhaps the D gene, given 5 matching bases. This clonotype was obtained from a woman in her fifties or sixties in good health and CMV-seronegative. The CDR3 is CASRGLAKNIQYF. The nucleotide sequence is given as TGTGCCAGCAGGGGGCTAGCCAAAAACATTCAGTACTTC.